A single sample gave rise to the 25 T cell receptor beta chains below, sequenced in a study of CD8+ T cells in alopecia areata. RNA extraction and reverse transcription yielded cDNA as sequencing template. Some clones are missing from TCRdb's copy, which holds only in-frame ones; the method was immunoSEQ multiplex PCR. This sample has 160,000 or so clones, with around 55% found just once. The material was CD8+ T cells sorted from blood, obtained at week 0. The origin of the receptors is a human donor with alopecia areata.

The V and J genes are TRBV14 and TRBJ2-7; D possibly corresponds to TRBD1 (5 bases). Trimming left V 3 bases short and J 3 bases short, with 9 bases between. The germline gives CDR1 SGHDN, CDR2 FVKESK. The CDR3 length is 13 residues. The CDR3 region is CASSQGTGYEQYF. For the CDR3, the DNA is TGTGCCAGCAGCCAGGGAACAGGCTACGAGCAGTACTTC. The full variable domain, rest sourced from reference TRBV14 and TRBJ2-7, is EAGVTQFPSHSVIEKGQTVTLRCDPISGHDNLYWYRRVMGKEIKFLLHFVKESKQDESGMPNNRFLAERTGGTYSTLKVQPAELEDSGVYFCASSQGTGYEQYFGPGTRLTVT.

This chain joins TRBV9 and TRBJ2-1; 8 positions match TRBD2. This CDR3 comprises 12 residues. Germline V gene lookup returns CDR1 SGDLS and CDR2 YYNGEE. V gave up 2 bases and J gave up 9 bases; unmatched junction bases: 1. In nucleotides, the CDR3 is TGTGCCAGCAGCGTCGGGGGGGTTGAGCAGTTCTTC. Protein product: CASSVGGVEQFF. Supplemented by reference TRBV9 and TRBJ2-1, the full variable domain reads DSGVTQTPKHLITATGQRVTLRCSPRSGDLSVYWYQQSLDQGLQFLIQYYNGEERAKGNILERFSAQQFPDLHSELNLSSLELGDSALYFCASSVGGVEQFFGPGTRLTVL.

The gene calls are TRBV30 and TRBJ2-3; D uncertain. Per the germline V gene, CDR1 is GTSNPN and CDR2 is SVGIG (reference sequence). V gave up 6 bases and J gave up 3 bases, with 4 bases separating them. CDR3 length: 10 residues. In nucleotides, the CDR3 is TGTGCCTGTATGACAGATACGCAGTATTTT. Translating it yields CACMTDTQYF.

The chain couples TRBV15 to TRBJ1-2, with TRBD1 matching 12 bases. V shed 5 bases and J 8 bases; nucleotides not matched to a gene: 9. From germline, CDR1 is LNHNV and CDR2 YYDKDF (reference sequence). This CDR3 comprises 15 residues. The CDR3 DNA follows: TGTGCCACCAGCCCGCGGGACAGGGGGCTAAAGGGCTACACCTTC. Translated, it gives CATSPRDRGLKGYTF.

The CDR3 DNA reads TGTGCCTGGCCTACAGATTCCCTAGGTAGGGTGGATGGCTACACCTTC. Encoded protein: CAWPTDSLGRVDGYTF. V is TRBV30 and J is TRBJ1-2; D uncertain. The CDR3 length is 16 residues. V dropped 5 bases and J dropped 6 bases, with 25 bases sitting between them. Germline V gene lookup returns CDR1 GTSNPN and CDR2 SVGIG (reference sequence).

This clone was seen a few times. This sequence joins TRBV10-3 and TRBJ2-7; weak D call: TRBD1 (5 bases). The CDR3 is 13 residues long. The germline V gene has CDR1 ENHRY and CDR2 SYGVKD. Trimming removed 3 bases from V and 4 bases from J, with 10 bases in between. This CDR3 reads CAISDQTEYEQYF. CDR3 sequence (DNA): TGTGCCATCAGTGACCAGACAGAGTACGAGCAGTACTTC.

The chain uses TRBV5-6 and TRBJ2-3; a weak D match, TRBD1 (6 bases). This CDR3 is 14 amino acids long. Germline loops: CDR1 SGHDT, CDR2 YYEEEE. The ends were cut back, 3 bases at V and 3 bases at J, with 11 bases in the middle. CDR3 DNA sequence: TGTGCCAGCAGCTCTCAGGGGCGTACAGATACGCAGTATTTT. It encodes CASSSQGRTDTQYF.

This clone was recorded a few times. This chain uses TRBV30 with TRBJ2-7; perhaps TRBD2 as D (6 bases). Trimming removed 2 bases at V and 5 bases at J, with 13 bases between. The CDR3 has 13 residues. The germline CDR1 and CDR2 sequences are GTSNPN and SVGIG (reference sequence). The CDR3: CAWSTSTGDEQYF. The DNA for the CDR3 is TGTGCCTGGAGTACATCCACGGGGGACGAGCAGTACTTC.

The chain recombines TRBV5-4 with TRBJ2-2; D might be TRBD2 (5 bases). Per the germline V gene, CDR1 is SGHNT and CDR2 is YYREEE (reference sequence). This CDR3 has 15 residues. V lost 1 base and J 0 bases, leaving 7 bases between the germline ends. DNA for the CDR3: TGTGCCAGCAGCTTGCCGGGAACGAACACCGGGGAGCTGTTTTTT. This codes for CASSLPGTNTGELFF. Together with reference TRBV5-4 and TRBJ2-2, the CDR3 gives the full variable domain: ETGVTQSPTHLIKTRGQQVTLRCSSQSGHNTVSWYQQALGQGPQFIFQYYREEENGRGNFPPRFSGLQFPNYSSELNVNALELDDSALYLCASSLPGTNTGELFFGEGSRLTVL.

This rearrangement joins TRBV4-3 to TRBJ2-3; D ambiguous. CDR1 and CDR2 from the germline V gene are LGHNA and YSLEER. V was clipped by 0 bases and J by 2 bases, with 6 bases between them. This CDR3 contains 14 residues. CDR3 sequence: CASSQDSFTDTQYF. The CDR3 DNA follows: TGCGCCAGCAGCCAAGATAGTTTCACAGATACGCAGTATTTT.

The CDR3 reads CASSDPGQQDTDTQYF. The CDR3 DNA reads TGTGCCAGCAGTGATCCGGGACAGCAAGACACAGATACGCAGTATTTT. The rearrangement joins TRBV28 to TRBJ2-3, with 7 bases fitting TRBD1. J lost 2 bases, V lost 5 bases, and 10 bases had no gene match. Germline loops: CDR1 MDHEN, CDR2 SYDVKM. The CDR3 totals 16 residues.

This chain connects TRBV2 to TRBJ1-2; 7 nucleotides agree with TRBD1. Looked up from germline, CDR1 is SNHLY and CDR2 is FYNNEI. The CDR3 spans 15 residues. J was trimmed by 5 bases and V by 3 bases; bases with no gene match: 9. The CDR3 here is CASSESTGRVYGYTF. In DNA, the CDR3 is TGTGCCAGCAGTGAGTCGACAGGGAGAGTTTATGGCTACACCTTC.

The gene calls are TRBV7-2 and TRBJ2-7, with 9 bases that match TRBD1. CDR3 length equals 14 residues. The V gene end was trimmed by 5 bases and the J gene end by 1 base; junction bases not matched to a gene: 3. CDR1 and CDR2 from the germline V gene are SGHTA and FQGNSA. The CDR3 is CASSLGTGSYEQYF. In DNA form, the CDR3 reads TGTGCCAGCAGCCTGGGGACAGGGTCCTACGAGCAGTACTTC.

The chain carries TRBV27 and TRBJ2-1; perhaps TRBD1 as D (6 bases). The CDR3 extends over 13 amino acids. Trimming pared 6 bases from V and 4 bases from J, leaving 10 bases between. CDR1 is MNHEY, CDR2 SMNVEV, per germline (reference sequence). The chain's CDR3 is CASSQGTYNEQFF. The DNA for the CDR3 is TGTGCCAGCAGCCAGGGGACGTACAATGAGCAGTTCTTC.

The V and J genes are TRBV7-6 and TRBJ2-4, with D possibly matching TRBD2 (5 bases). The germline gives CDR1 SGHVS, CDR2 FNYEAQ. CDR3 size: 14 residues. V lost 5 bases, J lost 0 bases, and 8 bases lay in between. This CDR3 reads CASSPGSAKNIQYF. CDR3 bases: TGTGCCAGCAGCCCGGGGTCAGCCAAAAACATTCAGTACTTC.

This sequence joins TRBV19 and TRBJ1-1, with 8 positions matching TRBD1. CDR3 size: 13 residues. Germline CDR1 and CDR2: LNHDA and SQIVND (reference sequence). With V trimmed by 6 bases and J by 6 bases, 6 bases remained unmatched. The CDR3 region is CASRLGQGAEAFF. For the CDR3, the DNA is TGTGCCAGTAGACTTGGACAGGGCGCTGAAGCTTTCTTT. Complete variable domain (other parts from reference TRBV19 and TRBJ1-1): DGGITQSPKYLFRKEGQNVTLSCEQNLNHDAMYWYRQDPGQGLRLIYYSQIVNDFQKGDIAEGYSVSREKKESFPLTVTSAQKNPTAFYLCASRLGQGAEAFFGQGTRLTVV.

The sample holds a few counts of this clone. This chain joins TRBV7-2 and TRBJ2-7; D might be TRBD1 (5 bases). CDR3 size: 13 residues. The germline V gene has CDR1 SGHTA and CDR2 FQGNSA. The V gene lost 1 base and the J gene lost 6 bases, with 10 bases spanning the gap. The CDR3 DNA reads TGTGCCAGCAGCTTAGGTGGGGCTGGCGAGCAGTACTTC. Amino acid sequence: CASSLGGAGEQYF.

This chain links TRBV15 with TRBJ1-5; D is uncertain. The V gene's germline CDR1 is LNHNV and CDR2 YYDKDF (reference sequence). The V gene lost 5 bases and the J gene lost 3 bases, with 20 bases spanning the gap. This CDR3 has 17 amino acids. The CDR3 sequence: CATSSEESRLYNQPQHF. The CDR3 DNA is TGTGCCACCAGCTCGGAGGAGTCTCGGCTTTACAATCAGCCCCAGCATTTT.

J is TRBJ1-2 and V is TRBV4-3, with D tentatively TRBD1 (6 bases). V was cut by 0 bases and J by 8 bases, with 19 bases left in between. The CDR3 is 16 residues long. The germline V gene has CDR1 LGHNA and CDR2 YSLEER. In nucleotides, the CDR3 is TGCGCCAGCAGCCAAGACACAGGGTGGCTGAGTGGAGGCTACACCTTC. Encoded protein: CASSQDTGWLSGGYTF.

The chain recombines TRBV23-1 with TRBJ2-7; 8 bases match TRBD1. TRBV23-1 is placed among ORFs of uncertain function. Unmatched junction bases numbered 4, after V lost 2 bases and J lost 1 base. This CDR3 region has 15 residues. Here the CDR3 DNA reads TGCGCCAGCAGTCAAAAGACAGGGGTATCCTACGAGCAGTACTTC. Translating it yields CASSQKTGVSYEQYF.

This chain uses TRBV4-3 with TRBJ1-1; 8 bases are shared with TRBD1. Germline V gene data show CDR1 as LGHNA and CDR2 as YSLEER. V lost 0 bases and J lost 1; bases outside the gene matches: 4. The CDR3 sequence is 16 residues long. The DNA for the CDR3 is TGCGCCAGCAGCCAAGATTTTGGGACAGGGAACACTGAAGCTTTCTTT. It yields the protein CASSQDFGTGNTEAFF.

The rearrangement links TRBV30 to TRBJ1-1; no firm D call. In germline, CDR1 is GTSNPN, CDR2 SVGIG (reference sequence). CDR3 length: 14 residues. V lost 4 bases and J lost 0, with 12 bases in between. CDR3 in amino acids: CAWTGARMNTEAFF. Written as DNA, the CDR3 is TGTGCCTGGACCGGAGCGCGGATGAACACTGAAGCTTTCTTT.

V gene TRBV7-6 combines with J gene TRBJ2-1; 8 bases are a match to TRBD2. The ends lost 3 bases at V and 2 bases at J; junction bases unmatched: 6. Germline CDR1 is SGHVS and CDR2 is FNYEAQ. The CDR3 has 16 residues. The CDR3 region is CASSLIAGSPYNEQFF. DNA for the CDR3: TGTGCCAGCAGCTTGATAGCGGGGTCCCCCTACAATGAGCAGTTCTTC.

The chain is built from TRBV21-1 and TRBJ2-5. TRBV21-1 is labeled a pseudogene. The CDR3 covers 14 residues. CDR3 protein: CASSYWTSLETQYF. The CDR3 nucleotides are TGTGCCAGCAGCTACTGGACCTCCTTGGAGACCCAGTACTTC.

V usage is TRBV7-2 and J usage is TRBJ1-2; TRBD1 might be the D (5 bases). Trimming removed 1 base at V and 4 bases at J, with 16 bases between. The CDR3 covers 16 residues. The germline CDR1 and CDR2 sequences are SGHTA and FQGNSA. The CDR3 sequence: CASSLVRAKRGYGYTF. DNA for the CDR3: TGTGCCAGCAGCTTAGTGCGAGCTAAGAGGGGCTATGGCTACACCTTC.